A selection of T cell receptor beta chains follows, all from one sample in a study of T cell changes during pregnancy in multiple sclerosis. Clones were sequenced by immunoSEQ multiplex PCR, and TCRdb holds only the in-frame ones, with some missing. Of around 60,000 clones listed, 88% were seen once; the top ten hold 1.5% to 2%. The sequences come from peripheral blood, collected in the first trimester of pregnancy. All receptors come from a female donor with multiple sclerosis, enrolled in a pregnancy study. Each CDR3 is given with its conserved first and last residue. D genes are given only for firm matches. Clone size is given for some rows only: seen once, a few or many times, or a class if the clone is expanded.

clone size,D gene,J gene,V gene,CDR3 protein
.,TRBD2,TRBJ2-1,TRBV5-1,CASSYLAGVNEQFF
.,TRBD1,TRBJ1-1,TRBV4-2,CASSQERDRVAEAFF
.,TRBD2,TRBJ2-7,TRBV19,CASSIGLADEQYF
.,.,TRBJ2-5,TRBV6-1,CASRGPLDSETQYF
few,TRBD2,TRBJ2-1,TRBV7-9,CASSRRTSGTFDEQFF
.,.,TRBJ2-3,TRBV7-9,CASSSAGTDTQYF
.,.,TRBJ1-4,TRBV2,CASNGWSNEKLFF
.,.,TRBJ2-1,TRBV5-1,CASSPGGSYEQFF
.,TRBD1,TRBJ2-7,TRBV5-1,CASRPGTGSIEQYF
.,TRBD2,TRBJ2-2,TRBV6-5,CASSFIAGAGTGELFF
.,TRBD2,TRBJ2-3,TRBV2,CASSGWGLAGGLSTDTQYF
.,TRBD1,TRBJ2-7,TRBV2,CASSEDRGRWEQYF
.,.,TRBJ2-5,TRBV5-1,CASSLATEETQYF
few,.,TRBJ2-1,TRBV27,CASSFRGEFHEQFF
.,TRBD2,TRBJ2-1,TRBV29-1,CSVNGRAIVDEQFF
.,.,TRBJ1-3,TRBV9,CASSVEPRGRGNTIYF
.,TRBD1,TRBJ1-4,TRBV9,CASSQDRGDEKLFF
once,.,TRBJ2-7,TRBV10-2,CATADYEQYF
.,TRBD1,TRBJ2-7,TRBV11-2,CASSLFFHRGQSSYEQYF
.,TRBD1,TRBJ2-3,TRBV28,CASNRQGAADTQYF
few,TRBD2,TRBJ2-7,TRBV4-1,CASSQGHGTSIDEQYF
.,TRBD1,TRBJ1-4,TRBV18,CASSPNRQGGEKLFF
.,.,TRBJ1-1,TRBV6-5,CASSSSVNTEAFF
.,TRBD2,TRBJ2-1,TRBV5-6,CASSGGLAGGRSSYNEQFF
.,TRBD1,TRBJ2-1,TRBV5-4,CASSRQGSYNEQFF
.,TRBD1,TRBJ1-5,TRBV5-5,CASSPTGDQPQHF
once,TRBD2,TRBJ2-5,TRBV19,CASSSAGGRVETQYF
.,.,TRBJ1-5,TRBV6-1,CASSVQGANQPQHF